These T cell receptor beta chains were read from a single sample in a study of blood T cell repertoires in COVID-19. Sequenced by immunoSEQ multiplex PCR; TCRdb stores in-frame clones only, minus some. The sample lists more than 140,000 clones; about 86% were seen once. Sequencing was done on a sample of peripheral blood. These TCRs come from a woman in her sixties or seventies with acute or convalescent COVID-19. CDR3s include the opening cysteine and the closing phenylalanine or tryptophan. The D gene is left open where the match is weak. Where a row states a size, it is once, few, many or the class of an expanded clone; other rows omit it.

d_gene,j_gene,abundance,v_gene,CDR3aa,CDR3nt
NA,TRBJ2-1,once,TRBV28,CASSLRVNEQFF,TGTGCCAGCAGTTTGCGGGTCAATGAGCAGTTCTTC
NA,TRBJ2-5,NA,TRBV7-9,CASSLAGDRGETQYF,TGTGCCAGCAGCTTAGCAGGAGACAGAGGAGAGACCCAGTACTTC
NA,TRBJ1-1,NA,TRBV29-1,CSVEDLKAGARGNTEAFF,TGCAGCGTTGAAGATCTTAAAGCAGGGGCTCGGGGGAACACTGAAGCTTTCTTT
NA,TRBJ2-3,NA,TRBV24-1,CATSLGGGRADTQYF,TGTGCCACCAGCTTAGGGGGGGGGAGGGCAGATACGCAGTATTTT
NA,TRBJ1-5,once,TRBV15,CATSREGTSVYQPQHF,TGTGCCACCAGCCGTGAGGGAACCTCAGTCTATCAGCCCCAGCATTTT
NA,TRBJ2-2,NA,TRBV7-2,CANAPGGPTGELFF,TGTGCCAACGCCCCGGGCGGGCCCACCGGGGAGCTGTTTTTT
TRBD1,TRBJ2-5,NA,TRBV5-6,CASGALDRTQETQYF,TGTGCCAGCGGCGCGTTGGACAGGACCCAAGAGACCCAGTACTTC
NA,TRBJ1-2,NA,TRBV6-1,CASSEAGGIYGYTF,TGTGCCAGCAGTGAAGCGGGCGGGATCTATGGCTACACCTTC
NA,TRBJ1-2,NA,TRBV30,CAWSVITGYGYTF,TGTGCCTGGAGTGTAATTACAGGCTATGGCTACACCTTC
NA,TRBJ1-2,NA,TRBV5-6,CASSSRAFLAGGIGGYTF,TGTGCCAGCAGCTCTCGTGCGTTTTTAGCGGGGGGGATTGGAGGCTACACCTTC
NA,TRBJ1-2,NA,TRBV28,CASSPGQSGSANYGYTF,TGTGCCAGCAGTCCGGGGCAGTCCGGGAGCGCTAACTATGGCTACACCTTC
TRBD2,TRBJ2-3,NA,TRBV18,CASSRMTSGATDTQYF,TGTGCCAGCTCACGGATGACTAGCGGAGCAACAGATACGCAGTATTTT
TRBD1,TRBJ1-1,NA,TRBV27,CASRRDRVISEAFF,TGTGCCAGCAGACGGGACAGGGTGATCTCTGAAGCTTTCTTT
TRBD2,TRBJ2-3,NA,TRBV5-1,CASSLEGSGGHTDTQYF,TGCGCCAGCAGCTTGGAAGGGAGCGGGGGGCACACAGATACGCAGTATTTT
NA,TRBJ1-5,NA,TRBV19,CASRTGWDQPQHF,TGTGCCAGTAGAACAGGGTGGGATCAGCCCCAGCATTTT
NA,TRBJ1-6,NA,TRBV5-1,CASSLGSVEPLHF,TGCGCCAGCAGCTTGGGATCAGTTGAACCCCTCCACTTT
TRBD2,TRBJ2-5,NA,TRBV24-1,CATSEERGANTQETQYF,TGTGCCACCAGTGAGGAGCGGGGGGCGAACACCCAAGAGACCCAGTACTTC
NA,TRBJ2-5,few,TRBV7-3,CASSSTTSTETQYF,TGTGCCAGCAGCTCCACGACTAGTACGGAGACCCAGTACTTC
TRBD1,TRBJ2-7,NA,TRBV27,CASSLGTGHPPAYEQYF,TGTGCCAGCAGTCTCGGGACAGGGCATCCACCTGCCTACGAGCAGTACTTC
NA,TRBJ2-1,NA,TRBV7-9,CASSLGSRAEQFF,TGTGCCAGCAGCTTGGGTTCCAGGGCTGAGCAGTTCTTC
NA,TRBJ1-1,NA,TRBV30,CAWSVTRSEAFF,TGTGCCTGGAGTGTCACCCGGAGTGAAGCTTTCTTT
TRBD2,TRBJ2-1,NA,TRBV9,CASSVAGGGGNEQFF,TGTGCCAGCAGCGTAGCCGGGGGGGGCGGCAATGAGCAGTTCTTC
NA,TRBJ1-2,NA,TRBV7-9,CASSLDNNYGYTF,TGTGCCAGCAGCTTGGACAATAACTATGGCTACACCTTC
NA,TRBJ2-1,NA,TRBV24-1,CATSKAGSYNEQFF,TGTGCCACCAGTAAGGCGGGCTCCTACAATGAGCAGTTCTTC
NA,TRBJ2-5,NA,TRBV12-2,CASRPRTGVLVRETQYF,TGTGCAAGTCGCCCCCGGACAGGGGTACTGGTCCGAGAGACCCAGTACTTC
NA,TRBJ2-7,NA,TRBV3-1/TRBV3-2,CASSVGGEQYF,TGTGCCAGCAGTGTGGGGGGCGAGCAGTACTTC
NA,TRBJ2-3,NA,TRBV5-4,CASSTAGATDTQYF,TGTGCCAGCAGCACCGCAGGGGCCACAGATACGCAGTATTTT
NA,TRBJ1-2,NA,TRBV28,CASKRELYGYTF,TGTGCCAGCAAAAGGGAGCTTTATGGCTACACCTTC
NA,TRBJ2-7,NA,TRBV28,CASSPGGLRYEQYF,TGTGCCAGCAGCCCGGGGGGCTTGAGATACGAGCAGTACTTC
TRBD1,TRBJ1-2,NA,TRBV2,CASSAGTGAGYTF,TGTGCCAGCAGTGCCGGGACAGGGGCCGGCTACACCTTC
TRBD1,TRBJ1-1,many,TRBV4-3,CASSQDLVDRGRMMNTEAFF,TGCGCCAGCAGCCAAGATCTGGTAGACAGGGGGCGAATGATGAACACTGAAGCTTTCTTT
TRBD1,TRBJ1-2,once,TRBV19,CASEQGARGYTF,TGTGCCAGCGAACAGGGGGCGAGAGGCTACACCTTC
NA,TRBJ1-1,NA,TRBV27,CASSPRRIGGANTEAFF,TGTGCCAGCAGTCCGCGCAGGATTGGGGGGGCGAACACTGAAGCTTTCTTT
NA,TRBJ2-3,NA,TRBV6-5,CASSYRRVADTQYF,TGTGCCAGCAGTTACCGTCGGGTGGCAGATACGCAGTATTTT
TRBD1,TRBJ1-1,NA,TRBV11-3,CASSGTGGTEAFF,TGTGCCAGCAGCGGGACAGGGGGCACTGAAGCTTTCTTT
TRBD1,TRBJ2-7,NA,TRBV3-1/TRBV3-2,CASSRTGVRSYEQYF,TGTGCCAGCAGCCGGACAGGGGTTAGGTCCTACGAGCAGTACTTC
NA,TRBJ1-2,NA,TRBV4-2,CASSHPGGGGAHGYTF,TGTGCCAGCAGCCACCCCGGGGGTGGGGGGGCGCATGGCTACACCTTC
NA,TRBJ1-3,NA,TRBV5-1,CASSPRAQQESGNTIYF,TGCGCCAGCAGCCCAAGGGCGCAACAGGAATCCGGAAACACCATATATTTT
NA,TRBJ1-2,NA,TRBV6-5,CASSRTENYGYTF,TGTGCCAGCAGTCGGACAGAGAACTATGGCTACACCTTC
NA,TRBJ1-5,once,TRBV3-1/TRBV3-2,CASSQGRTANQPQHF,TGTGCCAGCAGCCAAGGAAGGACAGCAAATCAGCCCCAGCATTTT
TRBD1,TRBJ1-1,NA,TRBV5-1,CASRDQGGDTEAFF,TGCGCCAGCAGGGACCAGGGGGGTGACACTGAAGCTTTCTTT
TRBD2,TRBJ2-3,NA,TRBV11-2,CASSSLPGLAGPDTQYF,TGTGCCAGCAGCTCACTCCCGGGACTAGCGGGACCAGATACGCAGTATTTT
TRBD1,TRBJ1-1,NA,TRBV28,CASSPGQDYTEAFF,TGTGCCAGCAGTCCCGGACAGGATTACACTGAAGCTTTCTTT
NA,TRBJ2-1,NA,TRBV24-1,CATSDLAGTLNEQFF,TGTGCCACCAGTGATTTGGCGGGGACCCTCAATGAGCAGTTCTTC
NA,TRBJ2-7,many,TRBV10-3,CAISELLGGHQNVRHEQYF,TGTGCCATCAGTGAATTGTTGGGTGGACACCAGAATGTTCGACACGAGCAGTACTTC
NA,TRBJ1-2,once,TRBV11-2,CASSLRSYGYTF,TGTGCCAGCAGCTTACGTAGCTATGGCTACACCTTC
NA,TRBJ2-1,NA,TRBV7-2,CASSLARGNEQFF,TGTGCCAGCAGCTTAGCGCGGGGAAATGAGCAGTTCTTC